This T cell receptor beta chain was sequenced for a study of tumor and adjacent non-tumor tissue in lung cancer. Germline V gene sequence: CDR1 ENHRY, CDR2 SYGVKD. The CDR3 has 16 residues. This clonotype was recorded only once. A junction end diverges from the germline sequence, so it may reflect a read error. A modified ARM-PCR protocol with three rounds of nested PCR amplified TCRbeta. Each CDR3 protein gets one entry after TCRdb re-called the multiplex PCR reads with MiXCR. Of under 95,000 distinct CDR3 sequences in the sample, about 70% were seen once. This sample's RNA came from whole unsorted tissue.

Specimen: lung tumor tissue. The clonotype originates from a man aged 55 to 70 with non-small cell lung cancer. The chain joins TRBV10-3 to TRBJ2-2, with TRBD2 identical over 8 bases. The CDR3 nucleotides read TGTACCATCAGTGAGTCGGCAAAGCGGGAGTCCGGGGAGCTGTTTTTT. Its translation is CTISESAKRESGELFF.